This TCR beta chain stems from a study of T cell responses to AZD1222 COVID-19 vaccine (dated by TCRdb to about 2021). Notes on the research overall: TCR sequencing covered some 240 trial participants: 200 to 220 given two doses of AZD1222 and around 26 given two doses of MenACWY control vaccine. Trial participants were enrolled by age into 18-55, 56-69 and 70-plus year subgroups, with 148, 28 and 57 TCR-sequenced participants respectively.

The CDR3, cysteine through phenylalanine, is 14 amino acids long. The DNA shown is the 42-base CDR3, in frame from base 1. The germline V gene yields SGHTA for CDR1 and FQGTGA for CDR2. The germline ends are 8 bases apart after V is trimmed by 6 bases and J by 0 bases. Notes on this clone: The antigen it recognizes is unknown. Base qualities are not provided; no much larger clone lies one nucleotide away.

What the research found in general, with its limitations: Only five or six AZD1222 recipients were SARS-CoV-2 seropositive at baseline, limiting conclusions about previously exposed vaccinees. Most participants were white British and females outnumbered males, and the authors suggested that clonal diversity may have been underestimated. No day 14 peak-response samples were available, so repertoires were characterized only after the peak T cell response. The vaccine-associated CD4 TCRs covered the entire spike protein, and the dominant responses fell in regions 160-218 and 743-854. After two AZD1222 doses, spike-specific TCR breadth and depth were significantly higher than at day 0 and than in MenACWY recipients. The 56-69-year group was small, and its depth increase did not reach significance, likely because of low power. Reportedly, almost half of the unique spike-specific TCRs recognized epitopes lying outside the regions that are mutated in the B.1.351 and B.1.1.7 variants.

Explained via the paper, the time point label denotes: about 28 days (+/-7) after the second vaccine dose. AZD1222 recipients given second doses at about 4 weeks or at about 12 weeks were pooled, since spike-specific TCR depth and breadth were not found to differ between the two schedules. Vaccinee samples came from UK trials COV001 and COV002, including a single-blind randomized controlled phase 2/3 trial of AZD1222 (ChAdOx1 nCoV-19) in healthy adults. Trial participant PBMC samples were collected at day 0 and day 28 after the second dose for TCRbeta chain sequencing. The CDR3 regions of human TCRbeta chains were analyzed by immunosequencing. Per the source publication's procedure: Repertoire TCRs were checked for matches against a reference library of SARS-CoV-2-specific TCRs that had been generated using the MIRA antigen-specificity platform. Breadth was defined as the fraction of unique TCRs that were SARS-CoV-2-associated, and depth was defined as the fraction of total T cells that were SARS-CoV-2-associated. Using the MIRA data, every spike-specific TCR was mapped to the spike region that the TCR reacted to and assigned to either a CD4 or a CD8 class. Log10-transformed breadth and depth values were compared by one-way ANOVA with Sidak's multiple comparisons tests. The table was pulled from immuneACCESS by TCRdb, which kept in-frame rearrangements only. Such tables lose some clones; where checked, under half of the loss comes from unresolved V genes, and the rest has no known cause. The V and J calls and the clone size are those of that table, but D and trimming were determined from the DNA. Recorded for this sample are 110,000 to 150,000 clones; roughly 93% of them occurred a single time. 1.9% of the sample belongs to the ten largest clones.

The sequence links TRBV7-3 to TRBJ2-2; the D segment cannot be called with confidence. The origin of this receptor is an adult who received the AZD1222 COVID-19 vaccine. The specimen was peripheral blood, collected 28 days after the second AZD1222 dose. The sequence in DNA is TGTGCCAGCAGGACTGACGCGAACACCGGGGAGCTGTTTTTT. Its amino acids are CASRTDANTGELFF. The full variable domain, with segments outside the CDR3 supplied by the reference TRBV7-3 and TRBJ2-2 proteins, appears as GAGVSQTPSNKVTEKGKYVELRCDPISGHTALYWYRQSLGQGPEFLIYFQGTGAADDSGLPNDRFFAVRPEGSVSTLKIQRTERGDSAVYLCASRTDANTGELFFGEGSRLTVL.